The T cell receptor (beta chain) under discussion was sequenced for a study of T cell responses to AZD1222 COVID-19 vaccine. Worth noting for this clone: The target antigen is unknown.

In germline, CDR1 is SGHVS, CDR2 FQNEAQ. The J segment lost 3 bases and the V segment lost 5 bases, leaving 6 bases of the junction unmatched. There are 14 residues in the CDR3. Whole-study results and caveats: Spike-specific TCR repertoires showed rising breadth and depth after two AZD1222 doses. Scientists sampled the repertoires only once the peak T cell response had passed. Clonal diversity may have been underestimated in mostly white British donors.

Generated by immunoSEQ multiplex PCR, the TCRdb table keeps only in-frame clones and is missing some. The sample consists of some 84,000 clones, approximately 85% of them appearing once. This chain joins TRBV7-8 and TRBJ1-2; 7 bases match TRBD1. This receptor was identified in an adult who received the AZD1222 COVID-19 vaccine. The material sequenced was peripheral blood, taken 28 days after the second AZD1222 dose. DNA for the CDR3: TGTGCCAGCAGCGGGCGGACAGGAGACTATGGCTACACCTTC. It translates to CASSGRTGDYGYTF.